The rows below give T cell receptor beta chains drawn from one sample of a study of control samples from healthy donors and cancer patients. Clones were read by immunoSEQ multiplex PCR, and TCRdb kept only the in-frame ones, dropping some. This repertoire shows about 150,000 clones, around 88% found once; its top ten account for over 1.5%. The sample consisted of blood. These receptors were taken from a man younger than 35 in good health. CDR3s include the opening cysteine and the closing phenylalanine or tryptophan. A D gene is named only where the DNA matches it firmly. For some rows the clone size is stated as once, few or many, or as a class when expanded; others skip it.

CDR3,DNA,V,size,J,D,length
CASSLGLTRRETQYF,TGTGCCAGCAGCTTGGGCTTGACTAGGAGAGAGACCCAGTACTTC,TRBV5-5,few,TRBJ2-5,-,15
CASFRSIGDEKLFF,TGTGCCAGCTTTCGCTCGATAGGAGATGAAAAACTGTTTTTT,TRBV18,-,TRBJ1-4,-,14
CASDDGPNQPQHF,TGTGCCAGCGATGACGGACCCAATCAGCCCCAGCATTTT,TRBV2,once,TRBJ1-5,-,13
CASSSWGQVSYEQYF,TGTGCCAGCAGCTCTTGGGGACAGGTCTCCTACGAGCAGTACTTC,TRBV7-2,-,TRBJ2-7,TRBD1,15
CASRRGPQETQYF,TGTGCCAGCAGGAGAGGCCCGCAAGAGACCCAGTACTTC,TRBV5-5,once,TRBJ2-5,-,13
CATRGQDHEQYF,TGTGCCACCAGAGGACAGGACCACGAGCAGTACTTC,TRBV24-1,few,TRBJ2-7,TRBD1,12
CAGPTQGIDYEQYF,TGTGCCGGCCCGACTCAGGGGATCGACTACGAGCAGTACTTC,TRBV30,-,TRBJ2-7,-,14
CASSERPVDTIYF,TGTGCCAGCAGCGAGAGACCCGTGGACACCATATATTTT,TRBV9,-,TRBJ1-3,-,13
CASSYAGQSTDTQYF,TGTGCCAGCAGTTACGCGGGACAAAGCACAGATACGCAGTATTTT,TRBV6-2/TRBV6-3,-,TRBJ2-3,-,15
CASSLRVTGGDYGYTF,TGTGCCAGCAGCTTAAGAGTCACAGGGGGCGACTATGGCTACACCTTC,TRBV7-2,-,TRBJ1-2,TRBD1,16
CASSLGGFTDTQYF,TGTGCCAGTAGCTTAGGGGGTTTCACAGATACGCAGTATTTT,TRBV19,-,TRBJ2-3,-,14
CASKVGEDTQYF,TGTGCCAGCAAGGTCGGGGAAGATACGCAGTATTTT,TRBV6-5,few,TRBJ2-3,-,12
CASSEDRGDYTF,TGTGCCAGCAGTGAAGACAGGGGGGACTACACCTTC,TRBV12-3/TRBV12-4,-,TRBJ1-2,TRBD1,12
CASSYRAGSNGELFF,TGTGCCAGCAGTTATCGGGCGGGCTCTAACGGGGAGCTGTTTTTT,TRBV6-2/TRBV6-3,-,TRBJ2-2,-,15
CSARQYNEQFF,TGCAGTGCTAGGCAGTACAATGAGCAGTTCTTC,TRBV20-1,-,TRBJ2-1,-,11
CASSHGQTSSGNTIYF,TGTGCCAGCAGCCATGGACAGACGAGCTCTGGAAACACCATATATTTT,TRBV7-6,-,TRBJ1-3,-,16
CASFTPGAAYNEQFF,TGCGCCAGCTTCACACCGGGGGCCGCCTACAATGAGCAGTTCTTC,TRBV5-1,-,TRBJ2-1,-,15
CASSIRGLNSPLHF,TGTGCCAGTAGTATCAGGGGGCTGAATTCACCCCTCCACTTT,TRBV19,-,TRBJ1-6,TRBD1,14
CASSQEAGALYNEQFF,TGCGCCAGCAGCCAAGAGGCGGGGGCTCTCTACAATGAGCAGTTCTTC,TRBV4-3,-,TRBJ2-1,-,16
CASSSTSGGAGETQYF,TGTGCCAGCAGCTCAACTAGCGGGGGGGCCGGAGAGACCCAGTACTTC,TRBV11-2,-,TRBJ2-5,TRBD2,16
CATSDFKGQGYQETQYF,TGTGCCACCAGTGATTTTAAGGGACAGGGTTACCAAGAGACCCAGTACTTC,TRBV24-1,-,TRBJ2-5,TRBD1,17
CASSWGQGYEQYF,TGCGCCAGCAGCTGGGGACAGGGCTACGAGCAGTACTTC,TRBV5-1,-,TRBJ2-7,TRBD1,13
CATSEQSSTDTQYF,TGTGCCACCAGTGAGCAATCTAGCACAGATACGCAGTATTTT,TRBV24-1,-,TRBJ2-3,-,14
CASSQNWGSDGYTF,TGTGCCAGCAGCCAAAATTGGGGGTCAGATGGCTACACCTTC,TRBV7-2,-,TRBJ1-2,-,14
CASSSPPRTDTQYF,TGTGCCAGCAGTTCTCCCCCGAGGACAGATACGCAGTATTTT,TRBV28,-,TRBJ2-3,-,14
CASSPQASNTGELFF,TGCGCCAGCAGCCCCCAGGCTTCGAACACCGGGGAGCTGTTTTTT,TRBV4-3,-,TRBJ2-2,-,15
CASSSNVSPHQEQYF,TGTGCCAGCAGTTCGAACGTCTCCCCTCATCAAGAGCAGTACTTC,TRBV28,-,TRBJ2-7,-,15
CASPNKVSYNEQFF,TGTGCCAGCCCAAATAAAGTCTCCTACAATGAGCAGTTCTTC,TRBV7-2,-,TRBJ2-1,-,14
CASSVGTGRSEQYF,TGTGCCAGCAGCGTAGGGACCGGTCGGAGCGAGCAGTACTTC,TRBV9,-,TRBJ2-7,-,14
CATSSDRDPSYEQYF,TGTGCCACCAGCAGTGACAGGGACCCCTCCTACGAGCAGTACTTC,TRBV15,-,TRBJ2-7,TRBD1,15
CASQSRWLAGGYNEQFF,TGTGCCAGCCAATCGCGGTGGCTAGCGGGGGGATACAATGAGCAGTTCTTC,TRBV2,-,TRBJ2-1,TRBD2,17
CASSGGPGLAGGPGQFF,TGCGCCAGCAGCGGGGGCCCCGGGCTAGCGGGGGGGCCGGGGCAGTTCTTC,TRBV5-1,-,TRBJ2-1,TRBD2,17
CASSVVGTMAYEQFF,TGTGCCAGCAGCGTAGTAGGGACTATGGCGTATGAGCAGTTCTTC,TRBV9,-,TRBJ2-1,TRBD2,15
CASSYETGDGYTF,TGTGCCAGCAGTTATGAGACAGGGGATGGCTACACCTTC,TRBV6-6,-,TRBJ1-2,TRBD1,13
CASSLVYERSETQYF,TGTGCCAGCAGCTTAGTGTACGAGCGTAGTGAGACCCAGTACTTC,TRBV7-2,-,TRBJ2-5,-,15
CASSSLGPGTGATGELFF,TGTGCCAGCAGCTCACTGGGTCCCGGGACAGGGGCCACCGGGGAGCTGTTTTTT,TRBV5-4,-,TRBJ2-2,TRBD1,18
CASSQVNRGAGELFF,TGTGCCAGCAGCCAAGTAAACAGGGGCGCCGGGGAGCTGTTTTTT,TRBV3-1/TRBV3-2,-,TRBJ2-2,TRBD1,15
CATSDPGWETQYF,TGTGCCACCAGTGATCCAGGGTGGGAGACCCAGTACTTC,TRBV24-1,-,TRBJ2-5,-,13
CASSLDNSPLHF,TGTGCCAGCAGCTTGGATAATTCACCCCTCCACTTT,TRBV7-9,-,TRBJ1-6,-,12
CASSYSRAGALNEQFF,TGTGCCAGCAGTTACTCGAGAGCGGGGGCTCTCAATGAGCAGTTCTTC,TRBV6-2/TRBV6-3,-,TRBJ2-1,TRBD2,16
CASSHRGPNSPLHF,TGTGCCAGCAGCCACAGGGGCCCTAATTCACCCCTCCACTTT,TRBV5-4,-,TRBJ1-6,TRBD1,14
CASSFWTGNTGELFF,TGTGCCAGCAGCTTCTGGACAGGAAACACCGGGGAGCTGTTTTTT,TRBV5-4,-,TRBJ2-2,TRBD1,15
CASSLVGALGEQYF,TGCGCCAGCAGCTTGGTAGGGGCTTTGGGCGAGCAGTACTTC,TRBV5-1,once,TRBJ2-7,-,14
CASSGGTDTQYF,TGTGCTTCTAGCGGGGGAACAGATACGCAGTATTTT,TRBV30,-,TRBJ2-3,TRBD2,12
CAWSALGRGPTDYGYTF,TGTGCCTGGAGTGCCCTTGGGCGGGGACCGACGGACTATGGCTACACCTTC,TRBV30,-,TRBJ1-2,-,17
CASSYLGVNTEAFF,TGTGCCAGCAGTTACTTGGGCGTCAACACTGAAGCTTTCTTT,TRBV6-2/TRBV6-3,-,TRBJ1-1,-,14
CASSLTSGRPTDTQYF,TGTGCCAGCAGCTTGACTAGCGGGCGGCCCACAGATACGCAGTATTTT,TRBV7-9,-,TRBJ2-3,TRBD2,16
CASSSTGTLSRSFTDTQYF,TGTGCCAGCAGCAGTACCGGGACCTTATCTCGATCGTTCACAGATACGCAGTATTTT,TRBV7-9,-,TRBJ2-3,-,19
CASSQDNRANYGYTF,TGCGCCAGCAGCCAAGATAACCGGGCTAACTATGGCTACACCTTC,TRBV4-3,-,TRBJ1-2,-,15
CASSTGLAGVNTGELFF,TGTGCCAGCAGCACGGGACTAGCGGGGGTCAACACCGGGGAGCTGTTTTTT,TRBV5-4,-,TRBJ2-2,TRBD2,17
CASSALGGSAIDGYTF,TGCGCCAGCAGCGCCCTGGGGGGTTCGGCTATCGATGGCTACACCTTC,TRBV5-1,once,TRBJ1-2,-,16
CASSLSGQGNYGYTF,TGTGCCAGCAGCTTGTCAGGACAGGGAAACTATGGCTACACCTTC,TRBV5-5,-,TRBJ1-2,TRBD1,15
CSVESGFNTDTQYF,TGCAGCGTTGAATCCGGTTTTAACACAGATACGCAGTATTTT,TRBV29-1,-,TRBJ2-3,-,14
CASTEQPAGRTEQFF,TGTGCCAGCACAGAGCAACCAGCGGGGAGAACGGAGCAGTTCTTC,TRBV6-4,-,TRBJ2-1,TRBD2,15
CASSLEPGGGSDTQYF,TGCGCCAGCAGCTTGGAGCCAGGGGGTGGCTCAGATACGCAGTATTTT,TRBV5-1,-,TRBJ2-3,TRBD1,16
CASSVGRGAFEKLFF,TGTGCCAGCAGCGTTGGACGGGGGGCCTTTGAAAAACTGTTTTTT,TRBV9,-,TRBJ1-4,-,15
CASSQGTWETQYF,TGCGCCAGCAGCCAAGGCACATGGGAGACCCAGTACTTC,TRBV4-3,-,TRBJ2-5,-,13
CAWSAGVGANTEAFF,TGTGCCTGGAGTGCGGGGGTAGGGGCGAACACTGAAGCTTTCTTT,TRBV30,-,TRBJ1-1,-,15
CASSPTAPTSGGWSTDTQYF,TGTGCCAGCAGCCCAACCGCCCCAACTAGCGGGGGCTGGAGCACAGATACGCAGTATTTT,TRBV6-2/TRBV6-3,-,TRBJ2-3,TRBD2,20